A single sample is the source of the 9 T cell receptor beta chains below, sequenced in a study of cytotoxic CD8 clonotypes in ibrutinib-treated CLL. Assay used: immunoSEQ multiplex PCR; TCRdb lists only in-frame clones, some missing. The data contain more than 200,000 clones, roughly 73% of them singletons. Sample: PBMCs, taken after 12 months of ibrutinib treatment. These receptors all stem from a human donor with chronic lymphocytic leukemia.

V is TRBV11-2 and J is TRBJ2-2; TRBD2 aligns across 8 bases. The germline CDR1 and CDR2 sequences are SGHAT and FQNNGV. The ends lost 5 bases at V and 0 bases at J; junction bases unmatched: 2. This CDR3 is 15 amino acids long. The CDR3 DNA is TGTGCCAGCAGCAGTAGCGGGACGAACACCGGGGAGCTGTTTTTT. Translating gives CASSSSGTNTGELFF.

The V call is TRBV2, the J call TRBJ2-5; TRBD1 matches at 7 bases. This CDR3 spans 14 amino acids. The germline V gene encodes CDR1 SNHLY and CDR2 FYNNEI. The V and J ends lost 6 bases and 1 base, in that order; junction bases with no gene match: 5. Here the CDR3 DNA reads TGTGCCAGCAGGACCGGGACAGTCCAAGAGACCCAGTACTTC. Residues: CASRTGTVQETQYF.

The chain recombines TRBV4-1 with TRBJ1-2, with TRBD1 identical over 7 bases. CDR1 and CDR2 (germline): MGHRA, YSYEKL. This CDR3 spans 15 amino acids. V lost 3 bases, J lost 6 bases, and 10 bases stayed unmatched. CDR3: CASSQARQGADGYTF. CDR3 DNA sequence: TGCGCCAGCAGCCAGGCTAGACAGGGAGCAGATGGCTACACCTTC.

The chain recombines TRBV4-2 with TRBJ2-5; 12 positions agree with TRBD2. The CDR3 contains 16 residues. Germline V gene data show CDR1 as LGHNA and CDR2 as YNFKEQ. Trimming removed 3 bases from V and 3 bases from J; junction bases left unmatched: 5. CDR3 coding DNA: TGTGCCAGCAGCCACACGGGACTAGCGGGCGAAGAGACCCAGTACTTC. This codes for CASSHTGLAGEETQYF.

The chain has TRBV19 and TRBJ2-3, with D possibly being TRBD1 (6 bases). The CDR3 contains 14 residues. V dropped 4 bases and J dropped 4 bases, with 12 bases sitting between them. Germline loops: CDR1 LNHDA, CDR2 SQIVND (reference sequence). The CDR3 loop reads CASSNNRVADTQYF. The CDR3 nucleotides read TGTGCCAGTAGTAACAACAGGGTAGCAGATACGCAGTATTTT.

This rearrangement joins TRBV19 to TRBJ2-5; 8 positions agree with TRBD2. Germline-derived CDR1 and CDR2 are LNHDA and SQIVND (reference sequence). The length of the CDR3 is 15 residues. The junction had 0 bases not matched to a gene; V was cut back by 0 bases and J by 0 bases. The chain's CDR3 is CASSIDGRDQETQYF. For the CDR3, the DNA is TGTGCCAGTAGTATAGACGGGAGGGACCAAGAGACCCAGTACTTC.

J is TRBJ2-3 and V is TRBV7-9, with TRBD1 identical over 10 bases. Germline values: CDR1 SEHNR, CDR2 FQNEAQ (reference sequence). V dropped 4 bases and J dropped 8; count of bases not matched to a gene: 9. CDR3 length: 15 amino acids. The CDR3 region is CASSSRQGAFGTQYF. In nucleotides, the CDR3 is TGTGCCAGCAGCTCCCGACAGGGGGCATTCGGTACGCAGTATTTT.

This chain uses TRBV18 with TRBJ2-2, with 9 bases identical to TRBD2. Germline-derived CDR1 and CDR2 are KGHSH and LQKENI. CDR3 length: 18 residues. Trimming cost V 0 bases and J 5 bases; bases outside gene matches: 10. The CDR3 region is CASSPPFSGSSGTGELFF. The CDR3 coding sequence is TGTGCCAGCTCACCACCGTTTAGCGGGAGTTCGGGAACCGGGGAGCTGTTTTTT.

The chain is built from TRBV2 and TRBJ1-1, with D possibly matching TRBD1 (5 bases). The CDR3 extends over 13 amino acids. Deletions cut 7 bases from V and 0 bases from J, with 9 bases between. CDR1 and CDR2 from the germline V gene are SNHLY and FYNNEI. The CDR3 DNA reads TGTGCCAGCAAGCAGGGATTGAACACTGAAGCTTTCTTT. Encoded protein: CASKQGLNTEAFF. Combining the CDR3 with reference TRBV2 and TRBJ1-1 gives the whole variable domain EPEVTQTPSHQVTQMGQEVILRCVPISNHLYFYWYRQILGQKVEFLVSFYNNEISEKSEIFDDQFSVERPDGSNFTLKIRSTKLEDSAMYFCASKQGLNTEAFFGQGTRLTVV.